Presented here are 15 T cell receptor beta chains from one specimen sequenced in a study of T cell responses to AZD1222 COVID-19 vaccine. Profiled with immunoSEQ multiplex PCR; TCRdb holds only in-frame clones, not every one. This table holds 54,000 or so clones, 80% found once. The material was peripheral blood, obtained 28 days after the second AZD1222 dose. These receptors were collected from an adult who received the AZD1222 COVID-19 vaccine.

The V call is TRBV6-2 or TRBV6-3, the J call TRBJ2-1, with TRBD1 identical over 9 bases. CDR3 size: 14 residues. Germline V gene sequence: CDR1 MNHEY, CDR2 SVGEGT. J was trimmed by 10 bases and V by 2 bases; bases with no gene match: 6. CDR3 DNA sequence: TGTGCCAGCAGTTACCCCAAGGACAGGGGCGAGCAGTTCTTC. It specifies CASSYPKDRGEQFF.

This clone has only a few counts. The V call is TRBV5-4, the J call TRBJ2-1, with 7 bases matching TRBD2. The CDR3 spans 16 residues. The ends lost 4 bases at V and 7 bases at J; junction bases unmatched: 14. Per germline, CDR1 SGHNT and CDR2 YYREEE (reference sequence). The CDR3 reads CASSPELATVANEQFF. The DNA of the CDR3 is TGTGCCAGCAGCCCGGAACTAGCGACCGTTGCTAATGAGCAGTTCTTC.

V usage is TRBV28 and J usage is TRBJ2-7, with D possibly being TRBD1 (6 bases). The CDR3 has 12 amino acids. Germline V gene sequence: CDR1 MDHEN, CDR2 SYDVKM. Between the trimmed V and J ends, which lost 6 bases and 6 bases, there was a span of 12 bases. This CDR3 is CASSLTGREQYV. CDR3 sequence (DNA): TGTGCCAGCAGCTTAACAGGGCGCGAGCAGTACGTC.

The CDR3 nucleotides read TGTGCCAGCAGCTTGAGAGGGATCGGACAGATAAACACTGAAGCTTTCTTT. This codes for CASSLRGIGQINTEAFF. The chain couples TRBV7-6 to TRBJ1-1; D perhaps matches TRBD1 (6 bases). The CDR3 loop spans 17 amino acids. Trimming stripped 3 bases from V and 2 bases from J, with 19 bases between. Germline V CDR1 and CDR2: SGHVS, FNYEAQ.

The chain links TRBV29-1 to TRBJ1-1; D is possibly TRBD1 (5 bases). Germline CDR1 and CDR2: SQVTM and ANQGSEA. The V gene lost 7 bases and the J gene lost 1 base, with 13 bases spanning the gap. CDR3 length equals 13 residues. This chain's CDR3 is CSAWRQGNTEAFF. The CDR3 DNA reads TGCAGCGCGTGGAGGCAGGGGAACACTGAAGCTTTCTTT.

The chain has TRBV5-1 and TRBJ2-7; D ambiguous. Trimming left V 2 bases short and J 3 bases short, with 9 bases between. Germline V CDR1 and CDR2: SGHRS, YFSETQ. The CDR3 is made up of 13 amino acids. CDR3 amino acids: CASSLEDIYEQYF. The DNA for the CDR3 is TGCGCCAGCAGCTTAGAAGACATCTACGAGCAGTACTTC.

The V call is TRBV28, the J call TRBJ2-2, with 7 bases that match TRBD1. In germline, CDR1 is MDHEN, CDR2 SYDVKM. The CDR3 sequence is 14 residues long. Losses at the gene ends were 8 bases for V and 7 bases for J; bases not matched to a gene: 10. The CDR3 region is CASRLTGYHGELFF. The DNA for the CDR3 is TGTGCCAGCCGTCTGACAGGGTATCACGGGGAGCTGTTTTTT.

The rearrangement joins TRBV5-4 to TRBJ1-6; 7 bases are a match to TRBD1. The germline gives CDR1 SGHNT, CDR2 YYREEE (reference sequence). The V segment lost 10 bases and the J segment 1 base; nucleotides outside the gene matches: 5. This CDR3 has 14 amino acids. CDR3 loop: CAVRGDSYNSPLHF. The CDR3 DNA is TGTGCCGTCAGGGGGGATTCCTATAATTCACCCCTCCACTTT. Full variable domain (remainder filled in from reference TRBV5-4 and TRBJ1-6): ETGVTQSPTHLIKTRGQQVTLRCSSQSGHNTVSWYQQALGQGPQFIFQYYREEENGRGNFPPRFSGLQFPNYSSELNVNALELDDSALYLCAVRGDSYNSPLHFGNGTRLTVT.

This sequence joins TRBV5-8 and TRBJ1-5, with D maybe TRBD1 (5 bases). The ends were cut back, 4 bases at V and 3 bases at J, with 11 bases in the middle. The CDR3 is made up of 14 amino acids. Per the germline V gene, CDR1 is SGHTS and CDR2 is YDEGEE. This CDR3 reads CASSQLGTNQPQHF. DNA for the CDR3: TGTGCCAGCAGCCAATTGGGGACCAATCAGCCCCAGCATTTT. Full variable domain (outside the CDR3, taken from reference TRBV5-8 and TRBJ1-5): EAGVTQSPTHLIKTRGQQATLRCSPISGHTSVYWYQQALGLGLQFLLWYDEGEERNRGNFPPRFSGRQFPNYSSELNVNALELEDSALYLCASSQLGTNQPQHFGDGTRLSIL.

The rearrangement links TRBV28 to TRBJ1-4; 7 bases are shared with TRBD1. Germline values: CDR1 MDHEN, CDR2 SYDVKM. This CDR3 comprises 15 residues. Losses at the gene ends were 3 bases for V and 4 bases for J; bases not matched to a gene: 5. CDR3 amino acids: CASSLPGQNNEKLFF. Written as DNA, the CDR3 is TGTGCCAGCAGTTTGCCGGGACAGAATAATGAAAAACTGTTTTTT.

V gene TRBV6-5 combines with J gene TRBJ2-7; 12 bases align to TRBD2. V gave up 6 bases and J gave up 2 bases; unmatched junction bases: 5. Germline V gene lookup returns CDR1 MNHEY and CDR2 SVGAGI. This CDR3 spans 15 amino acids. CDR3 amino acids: CASSPGLAGPYEQYV. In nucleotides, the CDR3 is TGTGCCAGCAGCCCGGGACTAGCGGGCCCCTACGAGCAGTACGTC.

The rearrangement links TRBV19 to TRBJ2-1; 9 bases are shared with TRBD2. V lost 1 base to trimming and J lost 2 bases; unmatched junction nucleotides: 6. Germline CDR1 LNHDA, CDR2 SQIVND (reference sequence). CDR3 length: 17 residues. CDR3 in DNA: TGTGCCAGTAGTATAGTTCTAGCGGGGTCGACCTACAATGAGCAGTTCTTC. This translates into CASSIVLAGSTYNEQFF.

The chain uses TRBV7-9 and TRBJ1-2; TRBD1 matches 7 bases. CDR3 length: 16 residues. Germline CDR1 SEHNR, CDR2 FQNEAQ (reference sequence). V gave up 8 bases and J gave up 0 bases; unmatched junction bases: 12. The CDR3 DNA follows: TGTGCCAGCGTCCGGGACAGCAGAAATACTAACTATGGCTACACCTTC. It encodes CASVRDSRNTNYGYTF.

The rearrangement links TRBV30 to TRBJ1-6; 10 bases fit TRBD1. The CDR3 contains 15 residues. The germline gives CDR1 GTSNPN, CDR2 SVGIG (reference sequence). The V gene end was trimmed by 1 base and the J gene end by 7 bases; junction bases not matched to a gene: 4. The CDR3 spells CAWSAGQGGNSPLHF. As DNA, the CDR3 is TGTGCCTGGAGTGCTGGACAGGGGGGAAATTCACCCCTCCACTTT. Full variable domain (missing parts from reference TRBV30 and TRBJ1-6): SQTIHQWPATLVQPVGSPLSLECTVEGTSNPNLYWYRQAAGRGLQLLFYSVGIGQISSEVPQNLSASRPQDRQFILSSKKLLLSDSGFYLCAWSAGQGGNSPLHFGNGTRLTVT.

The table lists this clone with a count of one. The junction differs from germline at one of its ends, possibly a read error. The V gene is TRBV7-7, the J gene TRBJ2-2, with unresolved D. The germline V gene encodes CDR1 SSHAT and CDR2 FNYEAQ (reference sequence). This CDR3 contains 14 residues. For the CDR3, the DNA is TGTGCTAGCAGCTTAGGCGGAAACACCGGGGAGCTGTTTTTT. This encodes CASSLGGNTGELFF.